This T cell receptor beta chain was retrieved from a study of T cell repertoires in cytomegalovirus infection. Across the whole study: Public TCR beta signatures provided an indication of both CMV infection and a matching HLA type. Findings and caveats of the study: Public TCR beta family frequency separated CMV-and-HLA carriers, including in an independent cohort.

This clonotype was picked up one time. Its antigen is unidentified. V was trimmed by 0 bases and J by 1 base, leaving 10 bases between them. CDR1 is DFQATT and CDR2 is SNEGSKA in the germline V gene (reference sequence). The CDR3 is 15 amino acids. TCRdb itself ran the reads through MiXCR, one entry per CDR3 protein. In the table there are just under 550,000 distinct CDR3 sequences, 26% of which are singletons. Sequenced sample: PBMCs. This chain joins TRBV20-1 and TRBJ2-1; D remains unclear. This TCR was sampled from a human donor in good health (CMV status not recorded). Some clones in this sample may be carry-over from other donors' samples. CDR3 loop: CSARDATPSYNEQFF. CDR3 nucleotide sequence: TGCAGTGCTAGAGATGCGACTCCTTCCTACAATGAGCAGTTCTTC.